The entry below gives a single T cell receptor (beta chain) sequence along with its context. Its antigen is not known. Patients sequenced had flow cytometry evidence of CD8+CD57+ cell expansion. The CDR3 runs to 17 residues. Germline V lookup: CDR1 KGHDR, CDR2 SFDVKD. V was clipped by 3 bases and J by 2 bases, with 17 bases between them. TCR beta VDJ and CDR3 were profiled, and genomic DNA was the template. TCRdb used MiXCR to reprocess the reads, holding one entry per CDR3 protein. The sample includes some 180,000 distinct CDR3 sequences, approximately 48% of them seen just once. These data originate in a study of CD8+CD57+ T cells in acquired aplastic anemia. General study points: For CD8+ Simpson's diversity, patients and controls showed no significant difference.

Sequences were obtained from sorted CD4+, CD8+, or CD8+CD57+ T cells (not recorded which) from PBMCs. This chain links TRBV24-1 with TRBJ2-3; weak D call: TRBD2 (6 bases). This TCR was sampled from a human donor with aplastic anemia. CDR3 sequence: CATSDQGLQEDTDTQYF. The CDR3 DNA is TGTGCCACCAGTGATCAGGGACTTCAAGAAGACACAGATACGCAGTATTTT.